This T cell receptor beta chain came from a study of read filtering for tumor transcriptome and immune sequencing. Study details: Fewer than ten patients were R-ISS I, about 16 were R-ISS II, 6 or 7 were R-ISS III. Study-wide points: Without single-read clonotypes, shared clonotype proportions correlated more between IR-seq and RNA-seq. Compared with RNA-seq, IR-seq gave much higher clonotype depth and reliability. Sorted CD138-negative bone marrow cells were not purified T cells.

Germline CDR1 is SGHNT and CDR2 is YENEEA. The length of the CDR3 is 11 residues. Molecular barcoded adaptors covering alpha/delta and beta/gamma chains were used on 400 ng RNA. TCRdb redid the calling of the reads with MiXCR, one entry per CDR3 protein. The sample carries tens of thousands of distinct CDR3 sequences, around 20% recorded once. This clonotype was recorded many times. What it binds is unknown. Sequence at one end of the junction differs from germline and may be a read error. The genes are TRBV11-3 and TRBJ2-1; D unresolved. Sequenced input: a population of CD138-negative cells sorted from bone marrow. The origin of this receptor is a donor over 35 with multiple myeloma. As DNA, the CDR3 is TGTGCCAGCAGCTCCGACAATGAGCAGTTCTTC. Translated, it gives CASSSDNEQFF.